The source of this T cell receptor (beta chain) is a study of OX40 agonist ivuxolimab in advanced cancers. Looking at the study overall: Ivuxolimab was an agonistic, fully human IgG2 monoclonal antibody directed against OX40 (CD134), a costimulatory receptor. The paper reports the monotherapy dose-escalation portion (N of about 51 patients) of the phase I ivuxolimab trial. Partial responses occurred in three dose-escalation patients, of whom one had hepatocellular carcinoma and two had cutaneous melanoma. The point of sequencing TCRbeta in the periphery was to test whether ivuxolimab changed TCR sequence diversity and drove clonal T-cell expansion. Prior anti-PD-1, anti-PD-L1 or anti-CTLA-4 therapy was permitted, and checkpoint inhibitors had been received by about 37% of dose-escalation patients. Intravenous ivuxolimab was administered to patients every 2 weeks at six dose levels: 0.01, 0.1, 0.3, 1.5, 3 and 10 mg/kg. In the dose-escalation cohort, around four fifths of patients were male, and the mean age was approximately 55 years, with a range of about 20 to 90. Of the approximately 50 dose-escalation patients, hepatocellular carcinoma was present in 19, melanoma in approximately 15, renal cell carcinoma in 9 and head and neck cancer in 9. What the work shows at the level of the full study, not this receptor alone: At doses of 0.1 to 3.0 mg/kg, clonal expansion of both CD4+ and CD8+ T cells in blood was seen between baseline and week 6. Low levels of normalized T-cell clonal expansion were also seen in some nonresponding patients. Which antigens the clonally expanded peripheral T cells were specific for was not determined. After ivuxolimab, CD8+ T cells had more expanded clones than CD4+ T cells on average. In the 0.1-3.0 mg/kg groups, partial responders had among the lowest normalized peripheral clonal expansion, particularly in CD8+ T cells.

To sequence the TCRbeta CDR3 region, genomic DNA was isolated from the sorted cells. The immunoSEQ Assay was used for sequencing of TCRbeta CDR3 regions. The source is immuneACCESS, and TCRdb retained only in-frame sequences with V and J called. Part of the clones is not carried over; for the studies checked, unresolved V genes explain less than half of this, and the remainder is unexplained. This sample holds about 120,000 clones; just under 95% were observed only once. The ten biggest clones cover more than 0.15% of the sample. Patients with autoimmune disease history or receiving systemic immunosuppression were excluded from the trial. Peripheral blood for TCR sequencing was drawn from every dose cohort at baseline, at cycle 4 day 1 and at cycle 7 day 1. The samples were drawn from a first-in-human, open-label, multicenter phase I dose-escalation trial of ivuxolimab. The trial enrolled adults with locally advanced or metastatic head and neck squamous cell, hepatocellular, melanoma or renal cell carcinoma. Before TCR sequencing, CD4+ T cells and CD8+ T cells were sorted from peripheral blood as separate populations.

CDR1 and CDR2 (SEHNR, FQNEAQ) derive from the germline V gene (reference sequence). Taken from cysteine to phenylalanine, the CDR3 has 14 residues. CDR3 DNA only is kept here, 42 bases in frame from base 1. Trimming removed 2 bases from V and 3 bases from J, leaving 10 bases between the germline ends. The table lists this clone with a few counts. Its cognate antigen has yet to be identified. Within one base of it there is no much larger clone, and no base qualities were kept. In this chain, TRBV7-9 is recombined with TRBJ1-1; the D gene is not confidently resolved. The sample was CD4+ or CD8+ T cells sorted from blood, taken in a trial of the OX40 agonist ivuxolimab. This clonotype originated in an adult with an advanced solid tumor such as melanoma, head and neck, liver or kidney cancer. The nucleotide sequence is given as TGTGCCAGCAGCTTACTGGGAACGGACACTGAAGCTTTCTTT. This gives the protein CASSLLGTDTEAFF.